This passage covers 29 T cell receptor beta chains from one sample sequenced in a study of CD8 T cells in Susac syndrome. It was with random hexamers that 0.5 to 1 ug RNA was reverse transcribed. TCRdb called the immunoSEQ multiplex PCR reads again in MiXCR, with one record for every CDR3 protein. The sample lists about 53,000 distinct CDR3 sequences; approximately 95% were seen once. Material: CD8+ T cells from PBMCs. These receptors were taken from a human donor with Susac syndrome.

V gene TRBV20-1 combines with J gene TRBJ2-1, with TRBD2 matching over 8 bases. CDR1 is DFQATT and CDR2 is SNEGSKA in the germline V gene (reference sequence). The CDR3 is 13 amino acids. With 6 bases clipped from V and 9 bases from J, the junction kept 10 bases outside the gene matches. CDR3 DNA sequence: TGCAGTGCGAGTCGCGGGGGGCCGCGTGAGCAGTTCTTC. The encoded protein is CSASRGGPREQFF.

This chain uses TRBV14 with TRBJ2-6; 8 bases fit TRBD1. V lost 1 base and J lost 2; bases outside the gene matches: 4. The V gene's germline CDR1 is SGHDN and CDR2 FVKESK. The CDR3 has 17 amino acids. CDR3 amino acids: CASSQAAGGTGANVLTF. The CDR3 DNA follows: TGTGCCAGCAGCCAAGCGGCAGGGGGCACTGGGGCCAACGTCCTGACTTTC.

The J gene is TRBJ2-6, the V gene TRBV7-9; tentative D call: TRBD1 (6 bases). CDR3 length: 17 residues. The germline V and J ends were trimmed by 4 bases and 0 bases, with 13 bases remaining between them. From germline, CDR1 is SEHNR and CDR2 FQNEAQ (reference sequence). The CDR3 loop is CASSSGHTSSGANVLTF. CDR3 in DNA: TGTGCCAGCAGCTCGGGACACACTTCCTCTGGGGCCAACGTCCTGACTTTC.

The rearrangement joins TRBV29-1 to TRBJ2-5; the match to TRBD1 covers 8 bases. CDR3 length: 14 amino acids. Unmatched junction bases numbered 8, after V lost 3 bases and J lost 5 bases. Germline V lookup: CDR1 SQVTM, CDR2 ANQGSEA. DNA for the CDR3: TGCAGCGTTGATGACAGGGGTCTGGAGGAGACCCAGTACTTC. As protein: CSVDDRGLEETQYF.

The rearrangement joins TRBV7-8 to TRBJ2-1; D ambiguous. V dropped 5 bases and J dropped 10 bases, with 12 bases sitting between them. Germline values: CDR1 SGHVS, CDR2 FQNEAQ. The CDR3 totals 12 residues. The CDR3 loop reads CASSPGSDEQFF. DNA for the CDR3: TGTGCCAGCAGCCCCGGCTCGGACGAGCAGTTCTTC.

The chain couples TRBV6-2 or TRBV6-3 to TRBJ1-2; no clear D. The CDR3 loop spans 13 amino acids. The germline CDR1 and CDR2 sequences are MNHEY and SVGEGT. Trimming left V 2 bases short and J 6 bases short, with 10 bases between. DNA for the CDR3: TGTGCCAGCAGTTACGCTGCCGCCGATGGCTACACCTTC. Translated: CASSYAAADGYTF.

The rearrangement links TRBV30 to TRBJ1-5; no reliable D call. The V end was cut by 8 bases, the J end by 6 bases, with 17 bases between. The germline V gene encodes CDR1 GTSNPN and CDR2 SVGIG (reference sequence). The CDR3 consists of 13 residues. CDR3 loop: CANQTRVAQPQHF. The CDR3 bases are TGTGCCAACCAGACCCGGGTTGCTCAGCCCCAGCATTTT.

The chain has TRBV9 and TRBJ1-2; D not certain. This CDR3 is built from 13 residues. Trimming shortened V by 3 bases and J by 4 bases, and 10 bases separated the two germline ends. CDR1 is SGDLS, CDR2 YYNGEE, per germline. CDR3 nucleotides: TGTGCCAGCAGCGAAGATAACGGCTATGGCTACACCTTC. It specifies CASSEDNGYGYTF. The whole variable domain, filled in from reference TRBV9 and TRBJ1-2, reads DSGVTQTPKHLITATGQRVTLRCSPRSGDLSVYWYQQSLDQGLQFLIQYYNGEERAKGNILERFSAQQFPDLHSELNLSSLELGDSALYFCASSEDNGYGYTFGSGTRLTVV.

This clonotype occurred a few times. The chain joins TRBV6-5 to TRBJ1-1, with D unresolved. The CDR3 covers 16 residues. Germline-derived CDR1 and CDR2 are MNHEY and SVGAGI. V shed 2 bases and J shed 4 bases, with 17 bases lying between them. Here the CDR3 reads CASSYRTPGFGTEAFF. The DNA for the CDR3 is TGTGCCAGCAGTTACCGGACGCCGGGTTTTGGCACTGAAGCTTTCTTT.

J is TRBJ2-7 and V is TRBV5-4; unclear D gene. Trimming shortened V by 2 bases and J by 6 bases, and 15 bases separated the two germline ends. Germline CDR1 reads SGHNT; CDR2 reads YYREEE (reference sequence). This CDR3 spans 14 amino acids. The DNA for the CDR3 is TGTGCCAGCAGCTTTTCCGACTCTTCCCGCGAGCAGTACTTC. Encoded protein: CASSFSDSSREQYF.

V usage is TRBV30 and J usage is TRBJ1-2, with D unresolved. The V gene's germline CDR1 is GTSNPN and CDR2 SVGIG (reference sequence). Trimming removed 1 base from V and 8 bases from J, with 5 bases in between. This CDR3 is 10 amino acids long. The CDR3 coding sequence is TGTGCCTGGAGTGGGGAGGGCTACACCTTC. It encodes CAWSGEGYTF.

CDR3 protein: CASQTGTQTQYF. The CDR3 DNA sequence: TGTGCCAGCCAAACAGGGACGCAGACCCAGTACTTC. The chain recombines TRBV28 with TRBJ2-5; a weak D match, TRBD1 (6 bases). V was pared by 8 bases and J by 6 bases, with 13 bases between. The length of the CDR3 is 12 residues. Germline CDR1 is MDHEN and CDR2 is SYDVKM.

In DNA, the CDR3 is TGTGCCAGCAGCTTAGCGGGGGGGCGCGAGCAGTTCTTC. Amino acid sequence: CASSLAGGREQFF. The chain links TRBV7-7 to TRBJ2-1; tentatively, D is TRBD2 (7 bases). CDR3 length: 13 amino acids. From germline, CDR1 is SSHAT and CDR2 FNYEAQ (reference sequence). Trimming took off 0 bases at V and 10 bases at J, with 10 bases between the two ends.

The chain employs TRBV12-3 or TRBV12-4 and TRBJ1-1, with TRBD1 as a possible D gene (5 bases). Trimming left V 1 base short and J 0 bases short, with 6 bases between. The CDR3 consists of 14 residues. The CDR3 here is CASSLGGMNTEAFF. The DNA of the CDR3 is TGTGCCAGCAGTTTAGGGGGGATGAACACTGAAGCTTTCTTT.

In nucleotides, the CDR3 is TGTGCCAGCAGTCCTGGACAGGGGTGGGAGACCCAGTACTTC. It translates to CASSPGQGWETQYF. The chain uses TRBV9 and TRBJ2-5; TRBD1 matches 9 bases. J lost 5 bases, V lost 5 bases, and 7 bases had no gene match. CDR3 length: 14 residues. Germline-derived CDR1 and CDR2 are SGDLS and YYNGEE.

The V call is TRBV11-2, the J call TRBJ2-3, with TRBD1 as a possible D gene (6 bases). This CDR3 is 16 amino acids long. V was cut by 6 bases and J by 3 bases, with 19 bases left in between. CDR1 and CDR2 from the germline V gene are SGHAT and FQNNGV. Written as DNA, the CDR3 is TGTGCCAGCAGATCCTCCGGGACATGGGTAACAGATACGCAGTATTTT. This translates into CASRSSGTWVTDTQYF. Filled out from reference TRBV11-2 and TRBJ2-3, the complete variable domain reads EAGVAQSPRYKIIEKRQSVAFWCNPISGHATLYWYQQILGQGPKLLIQFQNNGVVDDSQLPKDRFSAERLKGVDSTLKIQPAKLEDSAVYLCASRSSGTWVTDTQYFGPGTRLTVL.

The chain links TRBV7-9 to TRBJ1-6; 10 positions match TRBD1. Trimming cost V 4 bases and J 9 bases; bases outside gene matches: 3. The CDR3 covers 14 residues. Germline loops: CDR1 SEHNR, CDR2 FQNEAQ (reference sequence). CDR3 protein: CASSSTGGFSPLHF. In DNA form, the CDR3 reads TGTGCCAGCAGCTCGACAGGGGGCTTTTCACCCCTCCACTTT.

Here the CDR3 reads CASSQVPVNSPLHF. The CDR3 coding sequence is TGCGCCAGCAGCCAAGTGCCAGTTAATTCACCCCTCCACTTT. V is TRBV4-1 and J is TRBJ1-6; no reliable D call. There are 14 residues in the CDR3. Germline V gene sequence: CDR1 MGHRA, CDR2 YSYEKL. Trimming removed 1 base from V and 6 bases from J, with 7 bases in between.

The chain carries TRBV25-1 and TRBJ1-1; D call uncertain. V was shortened by 1 base and J by 3 bases, with 3 bases between the two germline ends. CDR1 is MGHDK and CDR2 is SYGVNS in the germline V gene. The CDR3 is made up of 12 amino acids. DNA of the CDR3: TGTGCCAGCAGTGAATTATACACTGAAGCTTTCTTT. It is translated as CASSELYTEAFF.

The chain links TRBV15 to TRBJ1-2; D call uncertain. Germline CDR1 and CDR2: LNHNV and YYDKDF (reference sequence). The CDR3 length is 14 residues. The V and J ends lost 3 bases and 2 bases respectively, with 10 bases between them. The CDR3 spells CATSSGANNYGYTF. In nucleotides, the CDR3 is TGTGCCACCAGCAGCGGCGCCAACAACTATGGCTACACCTTC.

CDR3 amino acids: CASSLTGGGQDEQFF. Written as DNA, the CDR3 is TGTGCCAGCAGCTTAACGGGGGGGGGTCAGGATGAGCAGTTCTTC. The chain has TRBV7-3 and TRBJ2-1; 7 bases fit TRBD2. Unmatched junction bases numbered 7, after V lost 0 bases and J lost 8 bases. The CDR3 sequence is 15 residues long. From germline, CDR1 is SGHTA and CDR2 FQGTGA.

V and J are TRBV4-3 and TRBJ1-1; TRBD1 matches at 8 bases. The CDR3 contains 15 residues. Germline V gene lookup returns CDR1 LGHNA and CDR2 YSLEER. Germline trimming cut 5 bases from V and 0 bases from J; bases unmatched to any gene: 5. CDR3 coding DNA: TGCGCCAGCAGCGACGACAGGGGCATGAACACTGAAGCTTTCTTT. Protein product: CASSDDRGMNTEAFF.

The CDR3 here is CAWSHPGGGNQPQHF. The CDR3 nucleotides read TGTGCCTGGAGTCACCCAGGGGGGGGCAATCAGCCCCAGCATTTT. The chain links TRBV30 to TRBJ1-5; 7 positions agree with TRBD1. The V segment lost 2 bases and the J segment 2 bases; nucleotides outside the gene matches: 6. Per germline, CDR1 GTSNPN and CDR2 SVGIG (reference sequence). The CDR3 is 15 residues long. Full variable domain (missing parts from reference TRBV30 and TRBJ1-5): SQTIHQWPATLVQPVGSPLSLECTVEGTSNPNLYWYRQAAGRGLQLLFYSVGIGQISSEVPQNLSASRPQDRQFILSSKKLLLSDSGFYLCAWSHPGGGNQPQHFGDGTRLSIL.

The table lists this clonotype with a few counts. The V gene is TRBV28, the J gene TRBJ1-5, with D uncertain. Germline-derived CDR1 and CDR2 are MDHEN and SYDVKM. Trimming removed 0 bases from V and 5 bases from J, with 5 bases in between. The CDR3 is 13 amino acids. The CDR3 nucleotides read TGTGCCAGCAGTTTATGGGCCTATCAGCCCCAGCATTTT. Encoded protein: CASSLWAYQPQHF.

The chain employs TRBV20-1 and TRBJ1-2; maybe TRBD1 (5 bases). This CDR3 is 12 amino acids long. The germline V gene encodes CDR1 DFQATT and CDR2 SNEGSKA (reference sequence). Written as DNA, the CDR3 is TGCTCACCCGGCTTGGGGACCAATGGCTACACCTTC. Protein sequence: CSPGLGTNGYTF.

V usage is TRBV6-5 and J usage is TRBJ2-2; D uncertain. The CDR3 extends over 14 amino acids. V lost 0 bases, J lost 4 bases, and 6 bases lay in between. CDR1 MNHEY and CDR2 SVGAGI come from the germline V gene. CDR3 DNA sequence: TGTGCCAGCAGTTACTCGGCTTCCACCGGGGAGCTGTTTTTT. Its protein product is CASSYSASTGELFF.

This chain uses TRBV12-3 or TRBV12-4 with TRBJ1-2; D is possibly TRBD1 (5 bases). The CDR3 is 13 residues long. With 2 bases removed from V and 1 base from J, the gap between germline ends came to 5 bases. The CDR3: CASSLQGNYGYTF. The CDR3 coding sequence is TGTGCCAGCAGTTTACAGGGTAACTATGGCTACACCTTC.

This clonotype showed up just once. The rearrangement joins TRBV20-1 to TRBJ2-3, with 8 bases fitting TRBD2. The germline gives CDR1 DFQATT, CDR2 SNEGSKA (reference sequence). This CDR3 is built from 13 residues. V shed 3 bases, J shed 5 bases, and the junction held 4 bases outside the gene matches. CDR3 DNA sequence: TGCAGTGCTAGCGGGGGGGCCATAGATACGCAGTATTTT. Translating gives CSASGGAIDTQYF.

The V gene is TRBV20-1, the J gene TRBJ2-3; D perhaps matches TRBD2 (6 bases). V was pared by 6 bases and J by 2 bases, with 15 bases between. Germline-derived CDR1 and CDR2 are DFQATT and SNEGSKA (reference sequence). The CDR3 has 14 amino acids. CDR3 amino acids: CSATGLGTTDTQYF. The CDR3 region has the DNA TGCAGTGCAACGGGACTGGGAACCACAGATACGCAGTATTTT.